The 12 T cell receptor beta chains below come from one sample, sequenced in a study of radiation and T cells in renal cell carcinoma. The repertoire was sequenced with immunoSEQ multiplex PCR; TCRdb's copy has only in-frame clones and lacks some. The repertoire holds some 30,000 clones, roughly 80% seen once, with about 30% in the top ten. Documented time point: blood 4 weeks post-SBRT, at nephrectomy. As to treatment: 15 Gy SBRT to primary tumor, nephrectomy 4 weeks later. The sequencing here drew on blood, taken from a patient whose treatment included radiotherapy and nephrectomy. These receptors were taken from a man aged 60 to 75 with renal cell carcinoma.

The chain employs TRBV5-1 and TRBJ2-1; 8 bases match TRBD2. CDR3 length: 18 residues. Germline trimming cut 0 bases from V and 0 bases from J; bases unmatched to any gene: 8. The germline gives CDR1 SGHRS, CDR2 YFSETQ. CDR3 in DNA: TGCGCCAGCAGCTTGGGGGGGCCCGGGACTAGCTCCTACAATGAGCAGTTCTTC. This codes for CASSLGGPGTSSYNEQFF. Together with reference TRBV5-1 and TRBJ2-1, the CDR3 gives the full variable domain: KAGVTQTPRYLIKTRGQQVTLSCSPISGHRSVSWYQQTPGQGLQFLFEYFSETQRNKGNFPGRFSGRQFSNSRSEMNVSTLELGDSALYLCASSLGGPGTSSYNEQFFGPGTRLTVL.

The gene calls are TRBV7-2 and TRBJ2-1, with 12 bases identical to TRBD2. The CDR3 runs 19 residues. The junction had 14 bases not matched to a gene; V was cut back by 0 bases and J by 8 bases. Germline V gene sequence: CDR1 SGHTA, CDR2 FQGNSA. The DNA of the CDR3 is TGTGCCAGCAGCTTAGCAGGGGACCTACTAGCGGGAGGTTCGGATGAGCAGTTCTTC. Translating gives CASSLAGDLLAGGSDEQFF.

The J gene is TRBJ1-2, the V gene TRBV15; D not certain. The CDR3 contains 12 residues. The germline V and J ends were trimmed by 4 bases and 6 bases, with 9 bases remaining between them. The germline V gene encodes CDR1 LNHNV and CDR2 YYDKDF (reference sequence). CDR3 DNA sequence: TGTGCCACCAGCATCGGCGGGGATGGCTACACCTTC. It is translated as CATSIGGDGYTF.

V is TRBV6-5 and J is TRBJ1-2, with 9 bases aligning to TRBD1. The CDR3 runs 12 residues. V gave up 4 bases and J gave up 8 bases; unmatched junction bases: 2. The germline V gene has CDR1 MNHEY and CDR2 SVGAGI. CDR3 sequence (DNA): TGTGCCAGCAGTTTACAGGGGGCCGGCTACACCTTC. This codes for CASSLQGAGYTF.

The V gene is TRBV30, the J gene TRBJ2-7; TRBD1 aligns across 9 bases. V lost 5 bases and J lost 1; bases outside the gene matches: 9. This CDR3 region has 15 residues. From germline, CDR1 is GTSNPN and CDR2 SVGIG (reference sequence). CDR3 coding DNA: TGTGCCTGGTCCCCCCGGGACAGGGTTTCCTACGAGCAGTACTTC. Amino acid sequence: CAWSPRDRVSYEQYF.

This clone has just a few counts. This chain links TRBV10-3 with TRBJ2-1; 10 bases are a match to TRBD2. Germline trimming cut 2 bases from V and 9 bases from J; bases unmatched to any gene: 19. The germline CDR1 and CDR2 sequences are ENHRY and SYGVKD. The CDR3 is 19 residues long. The CDR3 coding sequence is TGTGCCATCAGTGAGCGTAGCAGAGGCAGGCTAGCGGGAGTGGGTGAGCAGTTCTTC. Encoded protein: CAISERSRGRLAGVGEQFF.

The rearrangement uses TRBV6-6 and TRBJ1-2; D unclear. Trimming removed 0 bases from V and 7 bases from J, with 15 bases in between. The CDR3 consists of 15 residues. Per germline, CDR1 MNHNY and CDR2 SVGAGI (reference sequence). CDR3: CASSYSKEGTSGYTF. The CDR3 DNA follows: TGTGCCAGCAGTTACTCCAAAGAGGGAACTAGTGGCTACACCTTC.

The rearrangement uses TRBV7-2 and TRBJ2-7; TRBD1 matches at 10 bases. The trim removed 4 bases at V and 6 bases at J, leaving 3 bases unmatched. Germline lookup yields CDR1 SGHTA and CDR2 FQGNSA. CDR3 size: 13 residues. DNA of the CDR3: TGTGCCAGCAGCTCGACAGGGGGCGGCGAGCAGTACTTC. The encoded protein is CASSSTGGGEQYF. Using reference TRBV7-2 and TRBJ2-7 for the parts outside the CDR3, the full variable domain is GAGVSQSPSNKVTEKGKDVELRCDPISGHTALYWYRQSLGQGLEFLIYFQGNSAPDKSGLPSDRFSAERTGGSVSTLTIQRTQQEDSAVYLCASSSTGGGEQYFGPGTRLTVT.

This rearrangement joins TRBV18 to TRBJ1-6; D is possibly TRBD1 (5 bases). Germline V gene lookup returns CDR1 KGHSH and CDR2 LQKENI. Trimming cost V 2 bases and J 8 bases, with 10 bases left between them. This CDR3 region has 14 residues. The CDR3 loop is CASSPSEGYSPLHF. The CDR3 DNA follows: TGTGCCAGCTCACCATCCGAGGGGTATTCACCCCTCCACTTT. Full variable domain (remainder filled in from reference TRBV18 and TRBJ1-6): NAGVMQNPRHLVRRRGQEARLRCSPMKGHSHVYWYRQLPEEGLKFMVYLQKENIIDESGMPKERFSAEFPKEGPSILRIQQVVRGDSAAYFCASSPSEGYSPLHFGNGTRLTVT.

V usage is TRBV5-4 and J usage is TRBJ2-7; D possibly corresponds to TRBD2 (6 bases). V lost 0 bases to trimming and J lost 8 bases, with 12 bases between them. This CDR3 is built from 13 residues. CDR1 is SGHNT, CDR2 YYREEE, per germline (reference sequence). DNA for the CDR3: TGTGCCAGCAGCTTGGGTGGGGGGAATCAGCAGTACTTC. Translated: CASSLGGGNQQYF. Complete variable domain (other parts from reference TRBV5-4 and TRBJ2-7): ETGVTQSPTHLIKTRGQQVTLRCSSQSGHNTVSWYQQALGQGPQFIFQYYREEENGRGNFPPRFSGLQFPNYSSELNVNALELDDSALYLCASSLGGGNQQYFGPGTRLTVT.

V usage is TRBV14 and J usage is TRBJ2-6; D not resolved. CDR3 length equals 13 residues. In germline, CDR1 is SGHDN, CDR2 FVKESK. V shed 4 bases and J shed 4 bases, with 5 bases lying between them. CDR3 residues: CASSRAGANVLTF. CDR3 bases: TGTGCCAGCAGCCGGGCGGGGGCCAACGTCCTGACTTTC.

V usage is TRBV7-8 and J usage is TRBJ2-1; 11 bases are a match to TRBD1. CDR3 length: 14 amino acids. The V segment lost 6 bases and the J segment 7 bases; nucleotides outside the gene matches: 5. CDR1 and CDR2 (germline): SGHVS, FQNEAQ. The CDR3 DNA reads TGTGCCAGCAGGGACAGGGGGCCGAGGAATGAGCAGTTCTTC. Protein: CASRDRGPRNEQFF.